Below, 24 T cell receptor beta chains from the same sample are listed, as sequenced in a study of blood T cell repertoires in COVID-19. The method was immunoSEQ multiplex PCR; TCRdb's version includes in-frame clones alone and lacks a portion of them. This table has around 170,000 clones, roughly 86% appearing once. The sequencing sample was made of peripheral blood. These TCRs come from a man in his fifties or sixties with COVID-19, enrolled during active disease.

This chain uses TRBV7-9 with TRBJ2-5; D not resolved. Germline CDR1 is SEHNR and CDR2 is FQNEAQ (reference sequence). The CDR3 is 15 amino acids. V was cut by 3 bases and J by 7 bases, with 18 bases left in between. Written as DNA, the CDR3 is TGTGCCAGCAGCTTCGAATCTCGACTTGGTCGGACCCAGTACTTC. This translates into CASSFESRLGRTQYF.

In DNA form, the CDR3 reads TGTGCCACCAGTGCCACCAGGGCAGGGGGCGATGAGACCCAGTACTTC. Protein: CATSATRAGGDETQYF. The gene calls are TRBV24-1 and TRBJ2-5, with 8 bases lining up with TRBD1. Germline CDR1 reads KGHDR; CDR2 reads SFDVKD. The CDR3 loop spans 16 amino acids. Trimming took 5 bases from V and 5 from J; bases not matched to a gene: 12.

V usage is TRBV7-8 and J usage is TRBJ1-2; D possibly corresponds to TRBD1 (5 bases). The CDR3 runs 14 residues. V lost 4 bases, J lost 1 base, and 10 bases lay in between. Per the germline V gene, CDR1 is SGHVS and CDR2 is FQNEAQ. The CDR3: CASSSGGDNYGYTF. CDR3 nucleotide sequence: TGTGCCAGCAGCTCGGGGGGAGATAACTATGGCTACACCTTC.

The chain recombines TRBV7-9 with TRBJ2-7, with D uncertain. This CDR3 is built from 11 residues. CDR1 and CDR2 from the germline V gene are SEHNR and FQNEAQ (reference sequence). V lost 4 bases and J lost 4, with 5 bases in between. This CDR3 is CASSSMYEQYF. CDR3 nucleotides: TGTGCCAGCAGCTCCATGTACGAGCAGTACTTC. Complete variable domain (other parts from reference TRBV7-9 and TRBJ2-7): DTGVSQNPRHKITKRGQNVTFRCDPISEHNRLYWYRQTLGQGPEFLTYFQNEAQLEKSRLLSDRFSAERPKGSFSTLEIQRTEQGDSAMYLCASSSMYEQYFGPGTRLTVT.

This CDR3 reads CASSLRGPVGTKNPNPYEQYF. In DNA form, the CDR3 reads TGTGCCAGCAGCTTAAGGGGTCCGGTTGGGACAAAAAACCCGAACCCCTACGAGCAGTACTTC. The rearrangement joins TRBV7-3 to TRBJ2-7, with D possibly TRBD1 on 6 matching bases. Germline V gene lookup returns CDR1 SGHTA and CDR2 FQGTGA. V was clipped by 1 base and J by 2 bases, with 30 bases between them. The CDR3 runs to 21 residues.

The chain carries TRBV3-1 (or the pseudogene TRBV3-2) and TRBJ2-3; 9 nucleotides line up with TRBD2. After removal of 2 bases from V and 6 bases from J, the junction contained 9 bases not matched to a gene. This CDR3 has 16 amino acids. Germline assignment: CDR1 LGHDT and CDR2 YNNKEL (reference sequence). The CDR3 DNA sequence: TGTGCCAGCAGCCAAAATAGCGGGGGACCCGGGGATACGCAGTATTTT. Translating gives CASSQNSGGPGDTQYF.

This clone was seen only once. This chain joins TRBV7-9 and TRBJ2-3, with TRBD1 matching over 9 bases. Germline CDR1 is SEHNR and CDR2 is FQNEAQ (reference sequence). J lost 3 bases, V lost 5 bases, and 9 bases had no gene match. The CDR3 has 16 residues. CDR3 in DNA: TGTGCCAGCAGCCTTAGACAGACAGGGGGAACAGATACGCAGTATTTT. It is translated as CASSLRQTGGTDTQYF.

The chain is built from TRBV18 and TRBJ1-5; D gene unclear. The CDR3 consists of 18 residues. The V gene's germline CDR1 is KGHSH and CDR2 LQKENI. Deletions cut 6 bases from V and 4 bases from J, with 25 bases between. The CDR3 DNA follows: TGTGCCAGCTCCCCCAGCGGGGAGGCCAGCATTTTAAATCAGCCCCAGCATTTT. As protein: CASSPSGEASILNQPQHF.

The gene calls are TRBV12-5 and TRBJ1-2; D is ambiguous. CDR3 length equals 14 residues. The V end lost 3 bases, the J end lost 4 bases, and 12 bases lay between the germline ends. Germline CDR1 is LGHNT and CDR2 is FRNRAP. CDR3 region: CASGLQRKSYGYTF. The DNA of the CDR3 is TGTGCTAGTGGTTTACAGCGGAAGAGCTATGGCTACACCTTC.

On this clone itself: At the DNA level, this CDR3 is encoded by other sequences in the same sample as well. The CDR3 protein is CASSYSGQGNTEAFF. CDR3 nucleotides: TGTGCCAGCAGTTACTCGGGACAGGGGAACACTGAAGCTTTCTTT. The chain links TRBV6-6 to TRBJ1-1, with 9 bases lining up with TRBD1. After removal of 0 bases from V and 1 base from J, the junction contained 0 bases not matched to a gene. Germline loops: CDR1 MNHNY, CDR2 SVGAGI (reference sequence). This CDR3 region has 15 residues.

The V call is TRBV6-5, the J call TRBJ2-7; TRBD2 agrees at 13 bases. Germline loops: CDR1 MNHEY, CDR2 SVGAGI. Losses at the gene ends were 5 bases for V and 4 bases for J; bases not matched to a gene: 2. The CDR3 runs to 14 residues. CDR3 region: CASSRLAGGYEQYF. DNA of the CDR3: TGTGCCAGCAGTCGACTAGCGGGAGGATACGAGCAGTACTTC.

The chain joins TRBV5-6 to TRBJ1-1; D perhaps matches TRBD1 (5 bases). The CDR3 runs to 13 residues. Trimming pared 1 base from V and 7 bases from J, leaving 11 bases between. Germline CDR1 and CDR2: SGHDT and YYEEEE. The CDR3 here is CASSLRQRLEAFF. DNA of the CDR3: TGTGCCAGCAGCTTGAGACAGAGACTTGAAGCTTTCTTT.

This chain joins TRBV3-1 (or the pseudogene TRBV3-2) and TRBJ2-4; a possible D gene is TRBD1 (6 bases). Per germline, CDR1 LGHDT and CDR2 YNNKEL (reference sequence). The CDR3 has 13 residues. V lost 0 bases to trimming and J lost 6 bases, with 6 bases between them. The CDR3 nucleotides read TGTGCCAGCAGCCAAGACAGGGGAAACATTCAGTACTTC. Amino acid sequence: CASSQDRGNIQYF.

V gene TRBV6-2 or TRBV6-3 combines with J gene TRBJ2-3; D may be TRBD2 (5 bases). Trimming left V 6 bases short and J 1 base short, with 17 bases between. Germline values: CDR1 MNHEY, CDR2 SVGEGT. This CDR3 has 16 residues. The CDR3 protein is CASSPIGGFGTDTQYF. In DNA form, the CDR3 reads TGTGCCAGCAGCCCGATAGGCGGGTTCGGCACAGATACGCAGTATTTT.

This clone was counted between two and nine times. The chain employs TRBV14 and TRBJ2-3, with TRBD1 identical over 8 bases. The germline CDR1 and CDR2 sequences are SGHDN and FVKESK. The CDR3 has 18 residues. Trimming at V came to 1 base and at J to 1 base, leaving 10 bases not matched to a gene. The CDR3 protein is CASSQGTGGSGGTDTQYF. In nucleotides, the CDR3 is TGTGCCAGCAGCCAAGGTACAGGGGGTTCGGGAGGCACAGATACGCAGTATTTT.

This clone was seen many times. The chain links TRBV6-4 to TRBJ2-2; TRBD2 aligns across 8 bases. The CDR3 extends over 15 amino acids. With V trimmed by 2 bases and J by 1 base, 0 bases remained unmatched. Germline values: CDR1 MRHNA, CDR2 SNTAGT. CDR3 loop: CASSDLAGNTGELFF. In nucleotides, the CDR3 is TGTGCCAGCAGTGACCTAGCGGGGAACACCGGGGAGCTGTTTTTT.

The chain has TRBV15 and TRBJ1-5; D is perhaps TRBD1 (5 bases). The CDR3 covers 15 residues. The V gene lost 5 bases and the J gene lost 5 bases, with 16 bases spanning the gap. Germline V gene data show CDR1 as LNHNV and CDR2 as YYDKDF (reference sequence). The DNA of the CDR3 is TGTGCCACCAGCCTACCCGTGTCCAGGGATCAGCCCCAGCATTTT. Protein: CATSLPVSRDQPQHF. Variable domain in full (rest from reference TRBV15 and TRBJ1-5): DAMVIQNPRYQVTQFGKPVTLSCSQTLNHNVMYWYQQKSSQAPKLLFHYYDKDFNNEADTPDNFQSRRPNTSFCFLDIRSPGLGDTAMYLCATSLPVSRDQPQHFGDGTRLSIL.

The chain uses TRBV28 and TRBJ1-5, with TRBD1 matching 7 bases. CDR3 length: 15 residues. Per germline, CDR1 MDHEN and CDR2 SYDVKM. V lost 4 bases to trimming and J lost 4 bases; unmatched junction nucleotides: 7. CDR3 amino acids: CASSSGGTENQPQHF. The CDR3 coding sequence is TGTGCCAGCAGTTCGGGCGGGACAGAAAATCAGCCCCAGCATTTT.

This clone was seen only a few times. The chain links TRBV29-1 to TRBJ2-1, with 8 nucleotides matching TRBD1. The V and J ends lost 7 bases and 4 bases, in that order; junction bases with no gene match: 3. This CDR3 is built from 12 residues. Looked up from germline, CDR1 is SQVTM and CDR2 is ANQGSEA. The DNA for the CDR3 is TGCAGCGCGGACAGGGCTTACAATGAGCAGTTCTTC. Its protein is CSADRAYNEQFF.

J is TRBJ2-6 and V is TRBV4-2, with no clear D. V was trimmed by 1 base and J by 2 bases, leaving 6 bases between them. The CDR3 consists of 15 residues. CDR1 is LGHNA, CDR2 YNFKEQ, per germline. CDR3 sequence reads: CASSQVSTGANVLTF. The CDR3 DNA reads TGTGCCAGCAGCCAAGTTTCTACTGGGGCCAACGTCCTGACTTTC.

V is TRBV11-2 and J is TRBJ2-7; D unclear. Germline CDR1 SGHAT, CDR2 FQNNGV. The CDR3 runs to 14 residues. The V end lost 2 bases, the J end lost 2 bases, and 10 bases lay between the germline ends. The CDR3 here is CASSLRSPTYEQYF. In DNA, the CDR3 is TGTGCCAGCAGCTTACGCTCCCCTACCTACGAGCAGTACTTC.

This clone occurred once. The genes are TRBV11-3 and TRBJ2-3; 14 nucleotides line up with TRBD2. The CDR3 is made up of 17 amino acids. Germline CDR1 and CDR2: SGHNT and YENEEA. Losses at the gene ends were 5 bases for V and 0 bases for J; bases not matched to a gene: 4. CDR3 amino acids: CASSHGTSGGSTDTQYF. As DNA, the CDR3 is TGTGCCAGCAGCCACGGGACTAGCGGGGGAAGCACAGATACGCAGTATTTT.

This clone was observed a single time. This rearrangement joins TRBV6-2 or TRBV6-3 to TRBJ2-3, with D perhaps matching TRBD1 (5 bases). Germline V lookup: CDR1 MNHEY, CDR2 SVGEGT. The CDR3 is 14 residues long. Trimming stripped 4 bases from V and 0 bases from J, with 8 bases between. CDR3 bases: TGTGCCAGCAGTTGGGGCCCAAGCACAGATACGCAGTATTTT. Translating gives CASSWGPSTDTQYF.

The gene calls are TRBV7-6 and TRBJ1-1; D unresolved. This CDR3 contains 14 residues. V was shortened by 4 bases and J by 1 base, with 10 bases between the two germline ends. Germline V gene lookup returns CDR1 SGHVS and CDR2 FNYEAQ. The CDR3 loop reads CASSSPGRNTEAFF. CDR3 in DNA: TGTGCCAGCAGCTCCCCGGGGAGGAACACTGAAGCTTTCTTT.